This TCR beta chain was recovered during a study of CXCR3-negative and CXCR3-positive naive CD8 T cells. Overall study results and limits: CD5 surface expression was similar among naive subsets, and TCR strength was estimated by inference from TRB CDR3 properties.

Every subset of CD8+ T cells was sorted in triplicate at under 350,000 cells each. A note on this clonotype: Its antigen remains unknown.

Each TRB cDNA library was prepared by 5' RACE (with UMI labels). TCRdb reprocessed the 5' RACE reads and reports one entry per CDR3 protein, with no DNA. The table counts 130,000 or so distinct CDR3 sequences; approximately 0.3% lies in the top ten. Germline CDR1 is DFQATT and CDR2 is SNEGSKA (reference sequence). This CDR3 is built from 13 residues. The V call is TRBV20-1, the J call TRBJ2-2. The origin of this receptor is a human donor in good health. Some clones in this sample may be carry-over from other donors' samples. What was sequenced was naive CXCR3- CD8+ T cells from blood. Subset denoted: CD45RO-CCR7+CD27+CD95- naive CD8+ T cells lacking CXCR3 (TNR3-). The CDR3 loop is CSARAINTGELFF.